Shown below are 7 T cell receptor beta chains from a single sample sequenced in a study of T cells after yellow fever vaccination. One entry per CDR3 protein, called by TCRdb with MiXCR from the 5' RACE reads. The table shows hundreds of thousands of distinct CDR3 sequences, with around 12% occurring only once. The input for sequencing was CD4+ T cells sorted from PBMCs, taken 15 days after the yellow fever booster vaccination. These receptors came from a man between 18 and 35 years old who received the YFV17D yellow fever vaccine.

This clonotype has a count of ten or more. The DNA for the CDR3 is TGTGCCAGCGGAAACATAGCGGGGGGATTTACAAGGGCTAGCACAGATACGCAGTATTTT. It encodes CASGNIAGGFTRASTDTQYF. V is TRBV7-2 and J is TRBJ2-3; 10 bases match TRBD2. Unmatched junction bases numbered 20, after V lost 8 bases and J lost 0 bases. This CDR3 has 20 amino acids. Germline lookup yields CDR1 SGHTA and CDR2 FQGNSA. Variable domain in full (rest from reference TRBV7-2 and TRBJ2-3): GAGVSQSPSNKVTEKGKDVELRCDPISGHTALYWYRQSLGQGLEFLIYFQGNSAPDKSGLPSDRFSAERTGGSVSTLTIQRTQQEDSAVYLCASGNIAGGFTRASTDTQYFGPGTRLTVL.

This clonotype was observed many times. The chain has TRBV5-1 and TRBJ2-7; D gene unclear. The CDR3 has 14 amino acids. Germline assignment: CDR1 SGHRS and CDR2 YFSETQ. With 0 bases removed from V and 2 bases from J, the gap between germline ends came to 9 bases. The CDR3 nucleotides are TGCGCCAGCAGCTTGGGCCCGCTCACCTACGAGCAGTACGTC. The encoded protein is CASSLGPLTYEQYV.

The chain couples TRBV29-1 to TRBJ2-3, with TRBD2 matching 10 bases. Germline trimming cut 4 bases from V and 2 bases from J; bases unmatched to any gene: 12. Germline CDR1 reads SQVTM; CDR2 reads ANQGSEA. The CDR3 is made up of 17 amino acids. The CDR3 reads CSVGLLAAGGTTDTQYF. In DNA, the CDR3 is TGCAGCGTTGGGTTGTTAGCAGCGGGGGGGACCACAGATACGCAGTATTTT.

This clonotype has more than one count but fewer than ten. J is TRBJ1-2 and V is TRBV12-3 or TRBV12-4; D is perhaps TRBD1 (5 bases). This CDR3 is 14 amino acids long. V was cut by 7 bases and J by 1 base, with 13 bases left in between. Here the CDR3 reads CASTVLGGNYGYTF. Here the CDR3 DNA reads TGTGCCAGCACCGTGTTGGGGGGTAACTATGGCTACACCTTC.

The count of this clonotype is one. The chain combines TRBV12-3 or TRBV12-4 with TRBJ1-5; unclear D gene. The CDR3 is 13 residues long. V lost 0 bases, J lost 6 bases, and 6 bases lay in between. CDR3 nucleotide sequence: TGTGCCAGCAGTTTAGCGCTGGGTCAGCCCCAGCATTTT. Its translation: CASSLALGQPQHF.

This clonotype came up many times. This sequence joins TRBV6-2 or TRBV6-3 and TRBJ1-2; 9 bases line up with TRBD1. The V segment lost 6 bases and the J segment 5 bases; nucleotides outside the gene matches: 7. Per germline, CDR1 MNHEY and CDR2 SVGEGT. This CDR3 region has 14 residues. The CDR3 here is CASSYTGGGYGYTF. CDR3 nucleotides: TGTGCCAGCAGCTACACAGGGGGCGGATATGGCTACACCTTC.

This clonotype was picked up a small number of times. V and J are TRBV5-4 and TRBJ2-2, with 7 bases lining up with TRBD1. The germline CDR1 and CDR2 sequences are SGHNT and YYREEE (reference sequence). The CDR3 sequence is 14 residues long. V lost 4 bases to trimming and J lost 1 base; unmatched junction nucleotides: 1. CDR3 in amino acids: CASSPGGNTGELFF. In DNA form, the CDR3 reads TGTGCCAGCAGCCCAGGGGGGAACACCGGGGAGCTGTTTTTT.